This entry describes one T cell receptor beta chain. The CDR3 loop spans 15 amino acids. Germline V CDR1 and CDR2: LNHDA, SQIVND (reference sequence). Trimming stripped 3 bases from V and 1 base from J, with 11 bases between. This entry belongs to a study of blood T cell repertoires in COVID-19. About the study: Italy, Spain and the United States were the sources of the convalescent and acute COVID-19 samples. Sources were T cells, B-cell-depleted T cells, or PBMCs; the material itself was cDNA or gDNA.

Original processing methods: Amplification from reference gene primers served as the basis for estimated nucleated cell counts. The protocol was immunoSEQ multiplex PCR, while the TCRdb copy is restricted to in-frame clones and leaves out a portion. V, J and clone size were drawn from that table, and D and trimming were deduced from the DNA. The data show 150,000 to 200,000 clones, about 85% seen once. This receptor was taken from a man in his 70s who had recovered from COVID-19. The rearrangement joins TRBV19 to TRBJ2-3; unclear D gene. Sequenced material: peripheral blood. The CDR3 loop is CASSMGRQGTDTQYF. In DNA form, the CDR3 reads TGTGCCAGTAGTATGGGTCGGCAGGGCACAGATACGCAGTATTTT.